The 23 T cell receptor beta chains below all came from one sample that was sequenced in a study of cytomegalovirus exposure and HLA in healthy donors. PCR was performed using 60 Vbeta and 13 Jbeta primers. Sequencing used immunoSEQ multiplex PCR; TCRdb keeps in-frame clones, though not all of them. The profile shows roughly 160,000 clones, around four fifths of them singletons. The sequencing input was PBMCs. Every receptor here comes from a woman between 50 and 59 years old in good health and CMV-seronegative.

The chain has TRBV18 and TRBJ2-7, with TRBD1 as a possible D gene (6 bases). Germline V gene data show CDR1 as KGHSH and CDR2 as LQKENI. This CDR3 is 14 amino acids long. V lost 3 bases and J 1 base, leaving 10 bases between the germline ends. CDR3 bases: TGTGCCAGCTCACCGACAGGCGAGTCCTACGAGCAGTACTTC. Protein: CASSPTGESYEQYF.

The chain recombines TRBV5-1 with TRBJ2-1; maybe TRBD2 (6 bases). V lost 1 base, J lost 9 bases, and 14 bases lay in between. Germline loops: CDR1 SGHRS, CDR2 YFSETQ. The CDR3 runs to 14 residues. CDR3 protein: CASSLSGEAGEQFF. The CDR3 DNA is TGCGCCAGCAGCTTGTCGGGAGAGGCTGGTGAGCAGTTCTTC.

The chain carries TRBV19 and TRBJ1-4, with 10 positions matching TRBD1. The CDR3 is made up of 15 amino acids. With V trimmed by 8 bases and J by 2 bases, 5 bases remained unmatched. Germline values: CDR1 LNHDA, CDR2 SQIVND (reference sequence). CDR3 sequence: CASRDRGRTNEKLFF. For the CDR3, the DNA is TGTGCCAGTCGAGACAGGGGGCGGACTAATGAAAAACTGTTTTTT. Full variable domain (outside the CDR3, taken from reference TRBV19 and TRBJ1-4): DGGITQSPKYLFRKEGQNVTLSCEQNLNHDAMYWYRQDPGQGLRLIYYSQIVNDFQKGDIAEGYSVSREKKESFPLTVTSAQKNPTAFYLCASRDRGRTNEKLFFGSGTQLSVL.

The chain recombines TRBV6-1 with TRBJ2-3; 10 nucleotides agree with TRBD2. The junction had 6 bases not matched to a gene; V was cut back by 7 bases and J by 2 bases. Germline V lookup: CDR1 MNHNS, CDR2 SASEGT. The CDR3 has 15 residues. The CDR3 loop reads CASTRAGGPTDTQYF. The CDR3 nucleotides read TGTGCCAGCACTAGAGCGGGAGGGCCCACAGATACGCAGTATTTT.

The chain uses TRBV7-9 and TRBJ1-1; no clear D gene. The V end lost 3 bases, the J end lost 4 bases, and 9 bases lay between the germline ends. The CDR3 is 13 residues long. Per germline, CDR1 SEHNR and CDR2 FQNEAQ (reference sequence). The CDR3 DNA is TGTGCCAGCAGCTTGAAAGGAGGCACTGAAGCTTTCTTT. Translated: CASSLKGGTEAFF.

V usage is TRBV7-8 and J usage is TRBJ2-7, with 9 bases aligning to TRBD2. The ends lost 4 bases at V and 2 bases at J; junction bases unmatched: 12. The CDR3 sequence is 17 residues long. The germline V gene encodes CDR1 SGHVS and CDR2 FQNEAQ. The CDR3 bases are TGTGCCAGCAGCTCCCGGATAGCGGGAGAAGCCCCCTACGAGCAGTACTTC. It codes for CASSSRIAGEAPYEQYF.

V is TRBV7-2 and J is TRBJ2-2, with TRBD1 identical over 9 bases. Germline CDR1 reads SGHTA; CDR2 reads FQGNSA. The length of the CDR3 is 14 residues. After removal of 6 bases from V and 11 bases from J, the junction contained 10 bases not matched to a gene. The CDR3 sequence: CASRLDRGEVELFF. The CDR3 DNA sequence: TGTGCCAGCAGGTTGGACAGGGGTGAGGTTGAGCTGTTTTTT.

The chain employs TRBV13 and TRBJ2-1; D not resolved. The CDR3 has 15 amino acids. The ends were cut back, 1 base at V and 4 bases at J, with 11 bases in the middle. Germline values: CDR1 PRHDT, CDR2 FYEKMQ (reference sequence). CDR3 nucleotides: TGTGCCAGCAGCTTAGACCCTCCTAAATACAATGAGCAGTTCTTC. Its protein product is CASSLDPPKYNEQFF. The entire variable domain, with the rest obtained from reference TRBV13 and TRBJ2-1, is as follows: AAGVIQSPRHLIKEKRETATLKCYPIPRHDTVYWYQQGPGQDPQFLISFYEKMQSDKGSIPDRFSAQQFSDYHSELNMSSLELGDSALYFCASSLDPPKYNEQFFGPGTRLTVL.

CDR3 residues: CASRGTSGRAGPTDTQYF. The CDR3 DNA reads as TGCGCCAGCAGGGGGACTAGCGGGAGGGCCGGTCCCACAGATACGCAGTATTTT. The chain has TRBV10-1 and TRBJ2-3; TRBD2 matches 16 bases. The CDR3 is 18 residues long. The trim removed 6 bases at V and 2 bases at J, leaving 8 bases unmatched. CDR1 and CDR2 from the germline V gene are WNHNN and SYGVQD (reference sequence).

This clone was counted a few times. CDR3 loop: CASSTTGRYGYTF. DNA of the CDR3: TGTGCCAGTAGTACGACAGGTAGATATGGCTACACCTTC. The gene calls are TRBV19 and TRBJ1-2; possibly TRBD1 for D (6 bases). V dropped 4 bases and J dropped 5 bases, with 11 bases sitting between them. In germline, CDR1 is LNHDA, CDR2 SQIVND (reference sequence). This CDR3 has 13 amino acids.

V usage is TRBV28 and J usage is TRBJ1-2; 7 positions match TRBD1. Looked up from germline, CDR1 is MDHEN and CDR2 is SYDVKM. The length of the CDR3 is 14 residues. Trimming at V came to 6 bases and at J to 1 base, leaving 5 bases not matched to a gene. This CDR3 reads CASRTTGDNYGYTF. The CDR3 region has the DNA TGTGCCAGCAGGACCACAGGGGATAACTATGGCTACACCTTC.

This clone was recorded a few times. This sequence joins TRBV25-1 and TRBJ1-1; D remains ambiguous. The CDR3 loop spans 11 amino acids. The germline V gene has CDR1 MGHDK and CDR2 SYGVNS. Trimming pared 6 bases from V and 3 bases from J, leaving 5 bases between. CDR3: CASSLYTEAFF. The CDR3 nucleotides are TGTGCCAGCAGCCTGTACACTGAAGCTTTCTTT.

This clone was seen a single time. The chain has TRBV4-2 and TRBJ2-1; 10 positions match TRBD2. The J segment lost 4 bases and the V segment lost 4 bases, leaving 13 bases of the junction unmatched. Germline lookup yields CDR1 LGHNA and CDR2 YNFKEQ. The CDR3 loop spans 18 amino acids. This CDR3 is CASSPELPGLATYNEQFF. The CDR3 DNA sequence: TGTGCCAGCAGCCCAGAACTTCCGGGACTAGCGACTTACAATGAGCAGTTCTTC.

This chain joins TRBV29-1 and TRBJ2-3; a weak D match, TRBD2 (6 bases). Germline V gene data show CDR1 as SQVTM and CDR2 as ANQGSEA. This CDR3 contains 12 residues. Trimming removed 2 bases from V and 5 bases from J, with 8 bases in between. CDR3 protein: CSVESGEDTQYF. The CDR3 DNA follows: TGCAGCGTTGAATCGGGGGAAGATACGCAGTATTTT.

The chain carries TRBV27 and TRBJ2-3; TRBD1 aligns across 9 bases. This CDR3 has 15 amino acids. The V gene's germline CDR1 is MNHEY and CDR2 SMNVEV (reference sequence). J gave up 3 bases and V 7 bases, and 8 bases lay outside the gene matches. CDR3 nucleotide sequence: TGTGCCAGCACCTCCCGGGACAGGGTAACAGATACGCAGTATTTT. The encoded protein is CASTSRDRVTDTQYF.

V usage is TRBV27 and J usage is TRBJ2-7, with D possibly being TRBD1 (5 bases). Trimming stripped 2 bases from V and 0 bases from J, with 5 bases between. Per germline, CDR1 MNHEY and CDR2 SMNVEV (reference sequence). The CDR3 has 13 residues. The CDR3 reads CASSLRGSYEQYF. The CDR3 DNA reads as TGTGCCAGCAGTTTAAGGGGCTCCTACGAGCAGTACTTC.

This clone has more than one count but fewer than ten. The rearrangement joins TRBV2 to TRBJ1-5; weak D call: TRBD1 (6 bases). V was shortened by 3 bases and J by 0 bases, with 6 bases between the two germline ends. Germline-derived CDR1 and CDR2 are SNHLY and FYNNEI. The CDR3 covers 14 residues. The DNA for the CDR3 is TGTGCCAGCAGTGAGGACAGTAGCAATCAGCCCCAGCATTTT. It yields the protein CASSEDSSNQPQHF.

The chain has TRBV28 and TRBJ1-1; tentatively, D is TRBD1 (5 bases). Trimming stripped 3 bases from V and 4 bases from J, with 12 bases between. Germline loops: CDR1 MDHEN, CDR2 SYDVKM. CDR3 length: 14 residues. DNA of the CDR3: TGTGCCAGCAGTTTCGCCAGGGCGCGCACTGAAGCTTTCTTT. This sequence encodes CASSFARARTEAFF.

Here the CDR3 reads CASTRTGGRHGELFF. Written as DNA, the CDR3 is TGTGCCAGCACCCGGACAGGGGGCAGGCACGGGGAGCTGTTTTTT. The gene calls are TRBV7-2 and TRBJ2-2; 11 bases map to TRBD1. The CDR3 has 15 residues. Germline V gene lookup returns CDR1 SGHTA and CDR2 FQGNSA. V lost 7 bases, J lost 7 bases, and 8 bases stayed unmatched.

CDR3 sequence (DNA): TGTGCCAGCAGCTTAGATTGGCGACAGGGGAGTGGCGAGCAGTACTTC. Protein product: CASSLDWRQGSGEQYF. The chain employs TRBV11-3 and TRBJ2-7; 8 nucleotides align to TRBD1. V dropped 0 bases and J dropped 6; count of bases not matched to a gene: 10. The germline V gene encodes CDR1 SGHNT and CDR2 YENEEA. CDR3 length: 16 amino acids.

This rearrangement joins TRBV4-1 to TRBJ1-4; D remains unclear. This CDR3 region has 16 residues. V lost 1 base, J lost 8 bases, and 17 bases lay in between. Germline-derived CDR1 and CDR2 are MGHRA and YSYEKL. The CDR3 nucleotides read TGCGCCAGCAGCCAAGGTATCGGGCTAAGAGGGGAAAAACTGTTTTTT. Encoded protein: CASSQGIGLRGEKLFF.

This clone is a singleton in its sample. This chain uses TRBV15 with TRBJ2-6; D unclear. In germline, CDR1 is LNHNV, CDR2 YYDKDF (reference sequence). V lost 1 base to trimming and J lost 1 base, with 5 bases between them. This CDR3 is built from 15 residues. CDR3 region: CATSRGSSGANVLTF. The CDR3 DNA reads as TGTGCCACCAGCAGAGGGAGTTCTGGGGCCAACGTCCTGACTTTC.

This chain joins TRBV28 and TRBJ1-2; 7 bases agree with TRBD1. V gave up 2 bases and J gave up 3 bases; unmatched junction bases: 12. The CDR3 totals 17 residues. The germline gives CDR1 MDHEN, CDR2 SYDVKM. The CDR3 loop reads CASSLPSFDREDYGYTF. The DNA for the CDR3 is TGTGCCAGCAGTTTACCTTCTTTCGACAGGGAAGACTATGGCTACACCTTC.